The 18 T cell receptor beta chains below come from one sample, sequenced in a study of cytomegalovirus exposure and HLA in healthy donors. PCR used 60 Vbeta primers and 13 Jbeta primers. Sequencing used immunoSEQ multiplex PCR; TCRdb keeps in-frame clones, though not all of them. The data show 150,000 to 200,000 clones, 81% seen once. The sample consisted of PBMCs. The receptors were sampled from a man aged 18 to 29 in good health and CMV-seronegative.

The V call is TRBV21-1, the J call TRBJ1-2; the table assigns TRBD1, which was not confirmed against the DNA. TRBV21-1 is designated a pseudogene. This CDR3 contains 15 residues. The CDR3 DNA follows: TGTGCCAGCAGCAAAGTGCGGACAGGGCAGTATGGCTACACCTTC. Translation: CASSKVRTGQYGYTF.

The chain is built from TRBV29-1 and TRBJ2-7, with 9 bases aligning to TRBD2. Germline V lookup: CDR1 SQVTM, CDR2 ANQGSEA. Trimming removed 2 bases from V and 4 bases from J; junction bases left unmatched: 6. This CDR3 contains 14 residues. The CDR3 nucleotides are TGCAGCGTTGAAACAGCGGGGGGTTTTTACGAGCAGTACTTC. It encodes CSVETAGGFYEQYF.

This chain connects TRBV6-1 to TRBJ2-7; 11 bases align to TRBD1. The CDR3 is made up of 15 amino acids. The trim removed 8 bases at V and 2 bases at J, leaving 8 bases unmatched. Germline V gene sequence: CDR1 MNHNS, CDR2 SASEGT. CDR3 DNA sequence: TGTGCCAGCCTTAGAACGGGACAGGGGGCCTACGAGCAGTACTTC. It yields the protein CASLRTGQGAYEQYF.

This rearrangement joins TRBV13 to TRBJ2-7; maybe TRBD2 (5 bases). The CDR3 covers 14 residues. The V end was cut by 5 bases, the J end by 4 bases, with 15 bases between. Germline CDR1 reads PRHDT; CDR2 reads FYEKMQ (reference sequence). CDR3 bases: TGTGCCAGCAGCCCACGGGCTGGGAGTTACGAGCAGTACTTC. Translating it yields CASSPRAGSYEQYF.

The genes are TRBV7-2 and TRBJ2-5; 9 bases align to TRBD2. Germline-derived CDR1 and CDR2 are SGHTA and FQGNSA. V shed 6 bases, J shed 5 bases, and the junction held 19 bases outside the gene matches. The CDR3 totals 18 residues. The CDR3: CASRRGTSIQENLETQYF. The CDR3 coding sequence is TGTGCCAGCAGGCGTGGGACTAGCATTCAGGAGAATCTTGAGACCCAGTACTTC.

J is TRBJ2-3 and V is TRBV9; TRBD2 matches at 13 bases. J was trimmed by 4 bases and V by 1 base; bases with no gene match: 3. The germline gives CDR1 SGDLS, CDR2 YYNGEE. The CDR3 length is 16 residues. CDR3 loop: CASSVTSGRGADTQYF. DNA of the CDR3: TGTGCCAGCAGCGTAACTAGCGGGAGGGGCGCAGATACGCAGTATTTT.

This rearrangement joins TRBV2 to TRBJ2-2; D is unresolved. The CDR3 spans 14 residues. The V end was cut by 2 bases, the J end by 0 bases, with 4 bases between. CDR1 is SNHLY, CDR2 FYNNEI, per germline. CDR3: CASSESANTGELFF. As DNA, the CDR3 is TGTGCCAGCAGTGAATCGGCGAACACCGGGGAGCTGTTTTTT.

This chain links TRBV29-1 with TRBJ2-7, with a weak D call TRBD2 (5 bases). The CDR3 loop spans 15 amino acids. Germline V gene data show CDR1 as SQVTM and CDR2 as ANQGSEA. Trimming took off 3 bases at V and 3 bases at J, with 18 bases between the two ends. CDR3 sequence reads: CSVEETSLGNYEQYF. The CDR3 DNA follows: TGCAGCGTTGAGGAGACTTCACTAGGGAACTACGAGCAGTACTTC.

The V gene is TRBV19, the J gene TRBJ1-1, with TRBD1 as a possible D gene (6 bases). The germline V and J ends were trimmed by 3 bases and 11 bases, with 13 bases remaining between them. The CDR3 is 12 amino acids. From germline, CDR1 is LNHDA and CDR2 SQIVND (reference sequence). CDR3 amino acids: CASSIGTRGAFF. The DNA for the CDR3 is TGTGCCAGTAGTATTGGGACTAGGGGGGCTTTCTTT.

The rearrangement joins TRBV4-3 to TRBJ2-7; the D gene is possibly TRBD2 (6 bases). The CDR3 consists of 14 residues. With 3 bases removed from V and 0 bases from J, the gap between germline ends came to 9 bases. The germline gives CDR1 LGHNA, CDR2 YSLEER. CDR3 sequence: CASSHGGNSYEQYF. DNA of the CDR3: TGCGCCAGCAGCCATGGCGGGAACTCCTACGAGCAGTACTTC.

With regard to this clone: Compared with germline, one end of the junction differs, possibly owing to a read error. The J gene is TRBJ2-7, the V gene TRBV7-9, with 7 bases aligning to TRBD2. The germline V gene encodes CDR1 SEHNR and CDR2 FQNEAQ (reference sequence). This CDR3 is 15 amino acids long. The CDR3 DNA reads as TGTTCCAGCAGCTTAGGGGAGCGGGAACCGTACGAGCAGTACTTC. Protein product: CSSSLGEREPYEQYF.

CDR3 in DNA: TGTGCCAGCAGCTTAGGGGGCTTGGGCACCTTC. Amino acids: CASSLGGLGTF. The chain uses TRBV13 and TRBJ1-2, with D hard to call. This CDR3 is built from 11 residues. The V end was cut by 0 bases, the J end by 13 bases, with 9 bases between. CDR1 and CDR2 from the germline V gene are PRHDT and FYEKMQ (reference sequence).

As to this clone: Other DNA sequences within the sample encode an identical CDR3. The genes are TRBV5-1 and TRBJ2-5; 13 nucleotides agree with TRBD2. CDR1 is SGHRS and CDR2 is YFSETQ in the germline V gene. The CDR3 contains 16 residues. Trimming at V came to 2 bases and at J to 2 bases, leaving 3 bases not matched to a gene. The CDR3 region has the DNA TGCGCCAGCAGCTTCAGACTAGCGGGGGGTCAAGAGACCCAGTACTTC. The encoded protein is CASSFRLAGGQETQYF.

This clone was seen a handful of times. The chain joins TRBV19 to TRBJ2-5, with 14 bases aligning to TRBD2. Germline V gives CDR1 LNHDA, CDR2 SQIVND (reference sequence). V lost 3 bases to trimming and J lost 4 bases; unmatched junction nucleotides: 13. This CDR3 has 19 amino acids. CDR3 in amino acids: CASSMSGRGLAGVRETQYF. The DNA of the CDR3 is TGTGCCAGTAGTATGAGCGGCCGGGGACTAGCGGGAGTGAGAGAGACCCAGTACTTC.

CDR3 protein: CASSTLRLAGGHTDTQYF. The CDR3 nucleotides read TGTGCCAGCAGCACGTTACGACTAGCGGGGGGCCACACAGATACGCAGTATTTT. This sequence joins TRBV11-2 and TRBJ2-3; 13 nucleotides agree with TRBD2. The CDR3 spans 18 residues. The trim removed 5 bases at V and 2 bases at J, leaving 10 bases unmatched. Germline values: CDR1 SGHAT, CDR2 FQNNGV.

The CDR3 DNA reads TGCGCCAGCAGCCAAGATGTGGGAGGGGACGAGCAGTACTTC. Translating gives CASSQDVGGDEQYF. This chain connects TRBV4-3 to TRBJ2-7; TRBD2 agrees at 7 bases. Trimming at V came to 0 bases and at J to 5 bases, leaving 4 bases not matched to a gene. This CDR3 comprises 14 residues. The germline CDR1 and CDR2 sequences are LGHNA and YSLEER.

This chain connects TRBV29-1 to TRBJ2-7, with 13 bases fitting TRBD2. There are 12 residues in the CDR3. Germline V gene lookup returns CDR1 SQVTM and CDR2 ANQGSEA. With V trimmed by 6 bases and J by 7 bases, 3 bases remained unmatched. DNA for the CDR3: TGCAGCGTCGGACTAGCGGGAGAGGAGCAGTACTTC. It yields the protein CSVGLAGEEQYF.

The chain combines TRBV28 with TRBJ2-7; TRBD2 aligns across 8 bases. The CDR3 covers 13 residues. Per germline, CDR1 MDHEN and CDR2 SYDVKM. Trimming took 7 bases from V and 6 from J; bases not matched to a gene: 8. This chain's CDR3 is CASKVAGSPEQYF. The DNA of the CDR3 is TGTGCCAGCAAAGTAGCGGGGTCCCCCGAGCAGTACTTC. The whole variable domain, remainder taken from reference TRBV28 and TRBJ2-7, is DVKVTQSSRYLVKRTGEKVFLECVQDMDHENMFWYRQDPGLGLRLIYFSYDVKMKEKGDIPEGYSVSREKKERFSLILESASTNQTSMYLCASKVAGSPEQYFGPGTRLTVT.